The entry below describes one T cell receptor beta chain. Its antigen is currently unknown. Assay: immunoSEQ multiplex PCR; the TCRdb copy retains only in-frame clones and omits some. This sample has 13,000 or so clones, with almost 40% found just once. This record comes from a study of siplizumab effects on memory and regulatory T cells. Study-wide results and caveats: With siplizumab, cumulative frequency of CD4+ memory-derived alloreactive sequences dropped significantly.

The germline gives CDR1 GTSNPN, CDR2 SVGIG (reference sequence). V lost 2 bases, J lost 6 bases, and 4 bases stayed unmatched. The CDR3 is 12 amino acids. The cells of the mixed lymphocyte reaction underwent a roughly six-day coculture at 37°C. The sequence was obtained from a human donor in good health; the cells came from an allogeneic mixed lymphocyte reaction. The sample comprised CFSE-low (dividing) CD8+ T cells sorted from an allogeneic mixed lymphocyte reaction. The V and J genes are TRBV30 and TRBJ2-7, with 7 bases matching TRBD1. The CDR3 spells CAWSPTGSEQYF. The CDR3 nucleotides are TGTGCCTGGAGTCCGACAGGGAGCGAGCAGTACTTC.